The 12 T cell receptor beta chains presented below share a single source sample, sequenced in a study of shared clonotypes between healthy human individuals. It was CD45RO-negative cells, positively selected for CCR7, that made up naive CD8 cells, with terminally differentiated effector memory CD45RA+ cells excluded. Clones were read by immunoSEQ multiplex PCR, and TCRdb kept only the in-frame ones, dropping some. In the table there are over 2 million clones, about 94% of which are singletons. Sequencing was performed on naive CD8+ T cells sorted from blood. These receptors originate from a man younger than 35 in good health.

Remarks on this clone: The sample has other DNA sequences that encode this CDR3 too. J is TRBJ2-7 and V is TRBV5-1; 10 positions match TRBD1. CDR3 size: 15 residues. V lost 2 bases and J lost 0; bases outside the gene matches: 2. CDR1 SGHRS and CDR2 YFSETQ come from the germline V gene. CDR3 protein: CASSFGTGVSYEQYF. CDR3 nucleotides: TGCGCCAGCAGCTTCGGGACAGGGGTCTCCTACGAGCAGTACTTC.

This chain joins TRBV4-3 and TRBJ2-7; a possible D gene is TRBD1 (6 bases). The V end lost 4 bases, the J end lost 2 bases, and 18 bases lay between the germline ends. The CDR3 is made up of 16 amino acids. Germline CDR1 LGHNA, CDR2 YSLEER. The CDR3 region has the DNA TGCGCCAGCAGCCCGATTCCCGGGACAAGTCCCTACGAGCAGTACTTC. Translation gives CASSPIPGTSPYEQYF.

The chain employs TRBV9 and TRBJ2-1; 8 nucleotides agree with TRBD2. Losses at the gene ends were 0 bases for V and 3 bases for J; bases not matched to a gene: 5. The CDR3 extends over 16 amino acids. Germline V gene data show CDR1 as SGDLS and CDR2 as YYNGEE. In DNA form, the CDR3 reads TGTGCCAGCAGCGTAGGAGGTAGCGGGATCTACAATGAGCAGTTCTTC. Translation: CASSVGGSGIYNEQFF.

J is TRBJ2-5 and V is TRBV6-5; D may be TRBD2 (5 bases). The CDR3 totals 14 residues. Germline V gene lookup returns CDR1 MNHEY and CDR2 SVGAGI. V was clipped by 2 bases and J by 5 bases, with 12 bases between them. In DNA, the CDR3 is TGTGCCAGCAGTTACCTGGGAGATACGGAGACCCAGTACTTC. This codes for CASSYLGDTETQYF.

The chain joins TRBV5-1 to TRBJ2-7; 8 positions agree with TRBD2. This CDR3 has 13 amino acids. Trimming took 5 bases from V and 0 from J; bases not matched to a gene: 1. From germline, CDR1 is SGHRS and CDR2 YFSETQ. For the CDR3, the DNA is TGCGCCAGCAGGAGCGGGAGCTCCTACGAGCAGTACTTC. Protein: CASRSGSSYEQYF.

The chain joins TRBV6-5 to TRBJ2-7; TRBD1 agrees at 7 bases. The V gene's germline CDR1 is MNHEY and CDR2 SVGAGI. CDR3 length: 14 residues. V gave up 8 bases and J gave up 4 bases; unmatched junction bases: 11. The CDR3 DNA reads TGTGCCAGCTACGCAGGGGGAGAAGAATACGAGCAGTACTTC. Protein product: CASYAGGEEYEQYF.

The V and J genes are TRBV10-3 and TRBJ2-1; D may correspond to TRBD1 or TRBD2 (5 bases each). Germline-derived CDR1 and CDR2 are ENHRY and SYGVKD. CDR3 length equals 15 residues. V was clipped by 6 bases and J by 2 bases, with 14 bases between them. The CDR3 sequence is CAIRGTEKPYNEQFF. DNA for the CDR3: TGTGCCATCAGGGGGACGGAGAAGCCCTACAATGAGCAGTTCTTC.

This chain uses TRBV4-3 with TRBJ2-3; D call uncertain. V gave up 3 bases and J gave up 4 bases, with 8 bases separating them. Germline assignment: CDR1 LGHNA and CDR2 YSLEER. This CDR3 has 13 residues. CDR3 loop: CASSHGRPDTQYF. DNA of the CDR3: TGCGCCAGCAGCCACGGGCGACCAGATACGCAGTATTTT.

The V and J genes are TRBV2 and TRBJ2-3; no definite D call. The CDR3 runs 14 residues. CDR1 is SNHLY and CDR2 is FYNNEI in the germline V gene. Trimming pared 6 bases from V and 2 bases from J, leaving 12 bases between. CDR3: CASRPHDPTDTQYF. CDR3 nucleotide sequence: TGTGCCAGCAGGCCCCACGACCCCACAGATACGCAGTATTTT.

The J gene is TRBJ2-7, the V gene TRBV27, with 9 bases matching TRBD2. The last part of the DNA fits TRBJ2-5 better; the J call may be wrong. CDR1 MNHEY and CDR2 SMNVEV come from the germline V gene (reference sequence). The CDR3 has 16 amino acids. Here the CDR3 reads CASSPSSGESLETQYF. CDR3 DNA: TGTGCCAGCAGTCCCTCTAGCGGGGAGTCTCTCGAGACCCAGTACTTC.

The chain has TRBV4-1 and TRBJ2-7; 9 bases align to TRBD1. J gave up 3 bases and V 0 bases, and 6 bases lay outside the gene matches. CDR3 length: 16 amino acids. Germline V lookup: CDR1 MGHRA, CDR2 YSYEKL. Here the CDR3 reads CASSQDWLTGGYEQYF. DNA of the CDR3: TGCGCCAGCAGCCAAGATTGGCTGACAGGGGGCTACGAGCAGTACTTC.

The rearrangement joins TRBV19 to TRBJ1-2; TRBD1 might be the D (6 bases). Trimming removed 7 bases from V and 6 bases from J, with 18 bases in between. CDR1 LNHDA and CDR2 SQIVND come from the germline V gene (reference sequence). The CDR3 totals 14 residues. CDR3 protein: CASTLRGGYDGYTF. CDR3 coding DNA: TGTGCCAGTACCCTAAGGGGGGGATACGATGGCTACACCTTC.